What follows are 12 T cell receptor beta chains derived from one specimen sequenced in a study of blood T cells in healthy people across ages. Then a second PCR, running about 7 to 11 cycles, was carried out with a sample-barcoded 5' primer and a J-beta primer mix. MiXCR, run by TCRdb on the 5' RACE reads, gives a single entry per CDR3 protein. Of about 1.8 million distinct CDR3 sequences detected, approximately 50% appear once; the ten largest clones hold approximately 2.1%. The material sequenced was blood. Every receptor here comes from a woman in her 40s in good health.

The rearrangement uses TRBV7-2 and TRBJ1-2; a weak D match, TRBD1 (5 bases). V was clipped by 5 bases and J by 4 bases, with 17 bases between them. Germline loops: CDR1 SGHTA, CDR2 FQGNSA. The CDR3 has 15 amino acids. The CDR3 sequence: CASSPNSGPRYGYTF. DNA for the CDR3: TGTGCCAGCAGCCCCAACTCGGGGCCCCGCTATGGCTACACCTTC. Together with reference TRBV7-2 and TRBJ1-2, the CDR3 gives the full variable domain: GAGVSQSPSNKVTEKGKDVELRCDPISGHTALYWYRQSLGQGLEFLIYFQGNSAPDKSGLPSDRFSAERTGGSVSTLTIQRTQQEDSAVYLCASSPNSGPRYGYTFGSGTRLTVV.

This clonotype was seen more than once but under ten times. The DNA of the CDR3 is TGTGCCAGCAGTCCTCTTGAGGGAGACTCTGGGGCCAACGTCCTGACTTTC. Translating it yields CASSPLEGDSGANVLTF. The chain is built from TRBV28 and TRBJ2-6, with a tentative D call TRBD2 (5 bases). V was pared by 5 bases and J by 0 bases, with 14 bases between. Looked up from germline, CDR1 is MDHEN and CDR2 is SYDVKM. The CDR3 has 17 residues. Together with reference TRBV28 and TRBJ2-6, the CDR3 gives the full variable domain: DVKVTQSSRYLVKRTGEKVFLECVQDMDHENMFWYRQDPGLGLRLIYFSYDVKMKEKGDIPEGYSVSREKKERFSLILESASTNQTSMYLCASSPLEGDSGANVLTFGAGSRLTVL.

This clonotype was seen just once. The V gene is TRBV9, the J gene TRBJ2-3; D gene uncertain. The CDR3 sequence is 13 residues long. The V gene lost 0 bases and the J gene lost 5 bases, with 7 bases spanning the gap. The germline V gene encodes CDR1 SGDLS and CDR2 YYNGEE. The CDR3 nucleotides are TGTGCCAGCAGCGTAGCTCGAAAAGATACGCAGTATTTT. Protein product: CASSVARKDTQYF.

V gene TRBV11-2 combines with J gene TRBJ2-7; 10 nucleotides line up with TRBD1. With V trimmed by 4 bases and J by 6 bases, 6 bases remained unmatched. Germline V gives CDR1 SGHAT, CDR2 FQNNGV. The CDR3 has 14 amino acids. CDR3 nucleotide sequence: TGTGCCAGCAGCTCGACCGGGACAGGGGCCGAGCAGTACTTC. Its protein is CASSSTGTGAEQYF.

The chain employs TRBV25-1 and TRBJ1-4; 8 bases align to TRBD1. Trimming at V came to 6 bases and at J to 4 bases, leaving 22 bases not matched to a gene. CDR1 and CDR2 from the germline V gene are MGHDK and SYGVNS. This CDR3 is built from 20 residues. The CDR3 DNA sequence: TGTGCCAGCAGCCAAAGACTCGGACAGGGACGAGGACGATATAATGAAAAACTGTTTTTT. Translation gives CASSQRLGQGRGRYNEKLFF.

This clonotype turned up a few times. The chain couples TRBV7-3 to TRBJ1-5; TRBD1 might be the D (5 bases). The ends were cut back, 4 bases at V and 9 bases at J, with 10 bases in the middle. The CDR3 runs 12 residues. Per germline, CDR1 SGHTA and CDR2 FQGTGA. CDR3 sequence (DNA): TGTGCCAGCAGCTCGGCCGGGGGGCCCCAGCATTTT. Its translation is CASSSAGGPQHF.

The chain has TRBV11-2 and TRBJ2-5, with 9 bases aligning to TRBD1. V shed 5 bases, J shed 4 bases, and the junction held 5 bases outside the gene matches. This CDR3 region has 14 residues. CDR1 and CDR2 from the germline V gene are SGHAT and FQNNGV. Here the CDR3 reads CASSPVTGGETQYF. The CDR3, as DNA: TGTGCCAGCAGCCCTGTGACAGGGGGAGAGACCCAGTACTTC.

The chain recombines TRBV12-3 or TRBV12-4 with TRBJ1-1; TRBD1 is a possible D gene (6 bases). The ends were cut back, 7 bases at V and 4 bases at J, with 16 bases in the middle. The CDR3 runs to 14 residues. CDR3: CASTQTGARTEAFF. In nucleotides, the CDR3 is TGTGCCAGCACCCAAACGGGGGCGCGCACTGAAGCTTTCTTT.

Comment on this clonotype: A junction boundary mismatches the germline segment, possibly from a read error. The chain is built from TRBV28 and TRBJ2-7, with TRBD1 matching over 9 bases. Germline assignment: CDR1 MDHEN and CDR2 SYDVKM. The CDR3 consists of 15 residues. The DNA of the CDR3 is TGCGCCAGCAGTACCGCCGGGACAGGGATCTACGAGCAGTACTTC. Its translation: CASSTAGTGIYEQYF.

The rearrangement uses TRBV28 and TRBJ2-1; the D gene is possibly TRBD1 (6 bases). Germline-derived CDR1 and CDR2 are MDHEN and SYDVKM. The CDR3 is 15 amino acids. The ends were cut back, 2 bases at V and 2 bases at J, with 10 bases in the middle. CDR3 in amino acids: CASSLQGKAYNEQFF. CDR3 coding DNA: TGTGCCAGCAGTTTACAGGGGAAAGCCTACAATGAGCAGTTCTTC.

The chain combines TRBV11-2 with TRBJ2-5; 9 bases map to TRBD1. Germline loops: CDR1 SGHAT, CDR2 FQNNGV. Trimming removed 1 base from V and 0 bases from J; junction bases left unmatched: 12. The CDR3 consists of 19 residues. The CDR3 DNA reads as TGTGCCAGCAGCTTAGCCGGGACAGGGAAAATACGGTACCAAGAGACCCAGTACTTC. Protein product: CASSLAGTGKIRYQETQYF.

This clonotype was detected a few times. V and J are TRBV7-8 and TRBJ2-1, with a tentative D call TRBD2 (5 bases). There are 16 residues in the CDR3. CDR1 and CDR2 (germline): SGHVS, FQNEAQ. Trimming removed 2 bases at V and 1 base at J, with 12 bases between. The CDR3 sequence: CASSLFIGDSYNEQFF. In DNA form, the CDR3 reads TGTGCCAGCAGCTTATTTATCGGGGATTCCTACAATGAGCAGTTCTTC.